Included here is one T cell receptor beta chain sequence, with context. These data belong to a study of blood T cell repertoires in COVID-19. Produced via immunoSEQ multiplex PCR; TCRdb's table is partial and in-frame only. The profile covers fewer than 300,000 clones, with approximately 81% appearing a single time and around 2.9% taken by the ten largest. This sequence originates from a young woman with acute or convalescent COVID-19. The sample consisted of peripheral blood.

CDR3 protein: CASSYSTTSGSFPQYF. The CDR3 DNA reads as TGTGCCAGCAGTTACTCCACGACTAGCGGGAGTTTTCCGCAGTATTTT. The chain employs TRBV6-5 and TRBJ2-3, with 12 nucleotides matching TRBD2. CDR1 MNHEY and CDR2 SVGAGI come from the germline V gene. The V segment lost 0 bases and the J segment 10 bases; nucleotides outside the gene matches: 8. This CDR3 is 16 amino acids long.